The present entry profiles one T cell receptor beta chain with its context. The germline CDR1 and CDR2 sequences are SNHLY and FYNNEI. CDR3 length: 18 residues. J lost 4 bases, V lost 8 bases, and 13 bases had no gene match. Participants came from about two dozen US areas, aged about 18 to 95 years. Allocation to cohorts depended on clinical history reported by the participants. As processed by the authors: Quantification of nucleated cells was approximated via reference gene primer amplification. TCRdb keeps only in-frame clones here, not all; method: immunoSEQ multiplex PCR. D and trimming come from the DNA, and the V and J calls and clone size come from that table. The data show 400,000 or so clones, 88% seen once. This record belongs to a study of blood T cell repertoires in COVID-19. At the level of the study: Material from acute and convalescent COVID-19 was sourced from the United States, Italy and Spain.

The material sequenced was PBMCs or T cells enriched from blood (not recorded which). This chain uses TRBV2 with TRBJ2-3; 15 bases align to TRBD2. This clonotype originated in a woman between 35 and 50 years old with acute COVID-19. The CDR3 sequence: CASSRTSGGAIMSDTQYF. The CDR3 DNA sequence: TGTGCCAGCTCGCGGACTAGCGGGGGGGCCATAATGTCAGATACGCAGTATTTT. Variable domain in full (rest from reference TRBV2 and TRBJ2-3): EPEVTQTPSHQVTQMGQEVILRCVPISNHLYFYWYRQILGQKVEFLVSFYNNEISEKSEIFDDQFSVERPDGSNFTLKIRSTKLEDSAMYFCASSRTSGGAIMSDTQYFGPGTRLTVL.